The 21 T cell receptor beta chains given below trace back to one sample, sequenced in a study of cytomegalovirus exposure and HLA in healthy donors. PCR amplification relied on 60 Vbeta primers (plus 13 Jbeta primers). The assay was immunoSEQ multiplex PCR, and TCRdb's table has in-frame clones only and misses some. The table records fewer than 150,000 clones, approximately 80% of them present only once. Sequencing was carried out using PBMCs. The receptors originated from a male donor in good health and CMV-seronegative.

The chain recombines TRBV29-1 with TRBJ2-5; 9 nucleotides align to TRBD2. The germline V gene encodes CDR1 SQVTM and CDR2 ANQGSEA. V lost 5 bases, J lost 5 bases, and 27 bases stayed unmatched. The CDR3 runs to 20 residues. CDR3 amino acids: CSVSRAGLTGTSRRYETQYF. The CDR3 bases are TGCAGCGTTTCTAGGGCAGGCCTGACCGGGACTAGCAGAAGGTACGAGACCCAGTACTTC.

The chain couples TRBV19 to TRBJ2-2; tentatively, D is TRBD1 (5 bases). The CDR3 extends over 13 amino acids. V gave up 11 bases and J gave up 6 bases, with 16 bases separating them. Germline V gene lookup returns CDR1 LNHDA and CDR2 SQIVND (reference sequence). In DNA form, the CDR3 reads TGTGCCGCCAGAACAGGACCCGCCGGGGAGCTGTTTTTT. Amino acid sequence: CAARTGPAGELFF.

The CDR3 spells CASRQRAEETQYF. CDR3 coding DNA: TGTGCCAGCAGGCAGCGAGCGGAAGAGACCCAGTACTTC. The rearrangement links TRBV14 to TRBJ2-5, with D possibly matching TRBD2 (5 bases). The CDR3 runs to 13 residues. The germline CDR1 and CDR2 sequences are SGHDN and FVKESK. V was shortened by 6 bases and J by 3 bases, with 11 bases between the two germline ends.

The chain recombines TRBV4-2 with TRBJ2-2; weak D call: TRBD2 (5 bases). The V end was cut by 7 bases, the J end by 1 base, with 10 bases between. The CDR3 loop spans 14 amino acids. Germline V gives CDR1 LGHNA, CDR2 YNFKEQ. DNA of the CDR3: TGTGCCAGCAAGACTACCATGAACACCGGGGAGCTGTTTTTT. Its translation is CASKTTMNTGELFF.

J is TRBJ2-3 and V is TRBV19; possible D gene TRBD2, 6 bases. Trimming took off 6 bases at V and 0 bases at J, with 10 bases between the two ends. Per germline, CDR1 LNHDA and CDR2 SQIVND (reference sequence). The CDR3 consists of 14 residues. DNA of the CDR3: TGTGCCAGTAGGGAGGGGCCTAGCACAGATACGCAGTATTTT. It translates to CASREGPSTDTQYF.

The V gene is TRBV9, the J gene TRBJ2-1; tentatively, D is TRBD2 (6 bases). Trimming left V 1 base short and J 0 bases short, with 11 bases between. Germline V CDR1 and CDR2: SGDLS, YYNGEE. The CDR3 consists of 16 residues. The CDR3 DNA reads as TGTGCCAGCAGCGTAACCGGGGAGGTCTCCTACAATGAGCAGTTCTTC. Amino acids: CASSVTGEVSYNEQFF.

The chain links TRBV5-1 to TRBJ1-1; D is ambiguous. The CDR3 is 14 residues long. Trimming removed 5 bases at V and 5 bases at J, with 16 bases between. Per the germline V gene, CDR1 is SGHRS and CDR2 is YFSETQ. In nucleotides, the CDR3 is TGCGCCAGCAGGGACCGGACTGAGAGGACTGAAGCTTTCTTT. Its protein is CASRDRTERTEAFF.

This sequence joins TRBV7-9 and TRBJ1-2; D gene uncertain. The germline CDR1 and CDR2 sequences are SEHNR and FQNEAQ (reference sequence). V was cut by 4 bases and J by 7 bases, with 13 bases left in between. The CDR3 has 13 amino acids. CDR3 nucleotide sequence: TGTGCCAGCAGCTCCTCCCCCCCGAGTGGCTACACCTTC. Translation: CASSSSPPSGYTF.

The DNA of the CDR3 is TGTGCCCCCAGGGATGGATACACCGGGGAGCTGTTTTTT. Protein product: CAPRDGYTGELFF. The gene calls are TRBV11-3 and TRBJ2-2; possible D gene TRBD1, 5 bases. This CDR3 is 13 amino acids long. Germline-derived CDR1 and CDR2 are SGHNT and YENEEA. Trimming took off 11 bases at V and 3 bases at J, with 13 bases between the two ends.

The chain employs TRBV15 and TRBJ1-2; 8 nucleotides align to TRBD1. This CDR3 comprises 14 residues. Germline-derived CDR1 and CDR2 are LNHNV and YYDKDF (reference sequence). Trimming cost V 5 bases and J 4 bases; bases outside gene matches: 6. DNA for the CDR3: TGTGCCACCAGCCCTAGACAGGGGCGCTATGGCTACACCTTC. Protein sequence: CATSPRQGRYGYTF.

Here the CDR3 DNA reads TGTGCCAGCAGTGAACCAGGTTGGTCCGTATACGAGCAGTACTTC. Translating it yields CASSEPGWSVYEQYF. The gene calls are TRBV6-1 and TRBJ2-7, with D unresolved. V was shortened by 2 bases and J by 4 bases, with 15 bases between the two germline ends. Germline loops: CDR1 MNHNS, CDR2 SASEGT. The CDR3 spans 15 residues.

V is TRBV5-6 and J is TRBJ2-2; 8 bases fit TRBD2. V lost 0 bases to trimming and J lost 4 bases; unmatched junction nucleotides: 8. The CDR3 contains 17 residues. Germline V gene sequence: CDR1 SGHDT, CDR2 YYEEEE. CDR3 DNA: TGTGCCAGCAGCTTGGCCAGGGGACTAGGGGTCACCGGGGAGCTGTTTTTT. Translation: CASSLARGLGVTGELFF.

This chain links TRBV11-2 with TRBJ1-4; TRBD1 matches at 9 bases. CDR1 is SGHAT, CDR2 FQNNGV, per germline. This CDR3 has 15 amino acids. The V gene end was trimmed by 5 bases and the J gene end by 8 bases; junction bases not matched to a gene: 9. The DNA for the CDR3 is TGTGCCAGCAGCAGAAGGGACAGGGAGGGAGAAAAACTGTTTTTT. Translating it yields CASSRRDREGEKLFF.

This clone came up a few times. The chain carries TRBV6-5 and TRBJ1-3, with D maybe TRBD1 (5 bases). V lost 2 bases, J lost 4 bases, and 12 bases lay in between. CDR1 is MNHEY, CDR2 SVGAGI, per germline. This CDR3 has 15 residues. The DNA for the CDR3 is TGTGCCAGCAGTTACGATCATTCAGGGGGAAACACCATATATTTT. Protein product: CASSYDHSGGNTIYF.

Notes on this clone: Other DNA sequences in the same sample also yield this CDR3. The chain couples TRBV7-2 to TRBJ1-1; possibly TRBD1 for D (5 bases). Trimming took 4 bases from V and 4 from J, leaving 22 bases between them. The CDR3 has 17 residues. The germline V gene encodes CDR1 SGHTA and CDR2 FQGNSA. CDR3: CASSSSGTLGGATEAFF. In DNA, the CDR3 is TGTGCCAGCAGCTCTAGCGGGACCTTAGGTGGGGCCACTGAAGCTTTCTTT.

The CDR3, as DNA: TGTGCCAGCAGTGGGCTGACTAGCGGGGGCCCAAATGAGCAGTTCTTC. Encoded protein: CASSGLTSGGPNEQFF. The V call is TRBV2, the J call TRBJ2-1; 12 positions agree with TRBD2. CDR1 is SNHLY and CDR2 is FYNNEI in the germline V gene. The CDR3 has 16 amino acids. Trimming at V came to 4 bases and at J to 7 bases, leaving 8 bases not matched to a gene.

This clone was seen only once. V and J are TRBV4-2 and TRBJ2-3; TRBD1 is a possible D gene (5 bases). CDR1 is LGHNA, CDR2 YNFKEQ, per germline. V was shortened by 2 bases and J by 0 bases, with 12 bases between the two germline ends. CDR3 size: 16 residues. The CDR3: CASSQKGQTSTDTQYF. As DNA, the CDR3 is TGTGCCAGCAGCCAAAAGGGGCAGACTAGCACAGATACGCAGTATTTT.

As to this clone: Relative to the germline gene, one junction end is altered; a read error may explain this. The chain is built from TRBV6-5 and TRBJ2-4; TRBD2 might be the D (5 bases). The CDR3 length is 16 residues. Germline CDR1 reads MNHEY; CDR2 reads SVGAGI. Here the CDR3 reads CASSYSGSLAKNSQYF. The CDR3 region has the DNA TGTGCCAGCAGTTACTCCGGCAGCCTAGCCAAAAACAGTCAGTACTTC.

The CDR3 reads CASITSAAAYGYTF. DNA for the CDR3: TGTGCCAGTATCACTTCAGCGGCAGCCTATGGCTACACCTTC. The chain uses TRBV19 and TRBJ1-2; no clear D. The V end lost 7 bases, the J end lost 4 bases, and 16 bases lay between the germline ends. Germline values: CDR1 LNHDA, CDR2 SQIVND (reference sequence). The CDR3 is made up of 14 amino acids.

The table lists this clone with a few counts. V and J are TRBV10-3 and TRBJ1-1; no clear D gene. Germline CDR1 ENHRY, CDR2 SYGVKD. Trimming left V 7 bases short and J 5 bases short, with 14 bases between. The CDR3 is 13 residues long. CDR3 region: CAITSSTGTEAFF. CDR3 bases: TGTGCCATCACCTCCAGTACGGGGACTGAAGCTTTCTTT.

The rearrangement uses TRBV5-5 and TRBJ2-5, with D possibly TRBD2 on 5 matching bases. V lost 4 bases and J lost 2, with 9 bases in between. The CDR3 covers 13 residues. Germline assignment: CDR1 SGHKS and CDR2 YYEKEE (reference sequence). The CDR3, as DNA: TGTGCCAGCAGCGCCTGGACTCAAGAGACCCAGTACTTC. Translating gives CASSAWTQETQYF.